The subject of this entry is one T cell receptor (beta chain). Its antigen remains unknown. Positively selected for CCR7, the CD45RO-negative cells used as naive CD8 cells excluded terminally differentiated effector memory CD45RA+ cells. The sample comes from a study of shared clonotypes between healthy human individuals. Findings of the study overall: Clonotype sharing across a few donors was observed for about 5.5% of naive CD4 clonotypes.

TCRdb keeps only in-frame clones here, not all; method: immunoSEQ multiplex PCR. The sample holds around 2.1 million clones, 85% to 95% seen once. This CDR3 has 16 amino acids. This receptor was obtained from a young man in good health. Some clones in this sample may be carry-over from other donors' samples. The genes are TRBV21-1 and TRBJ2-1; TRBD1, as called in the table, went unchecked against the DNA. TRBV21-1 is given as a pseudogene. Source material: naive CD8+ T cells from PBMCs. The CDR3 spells CASSKGGDSKHNEQFF. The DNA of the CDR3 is TGTGCCAGCAGCAAAGGTGGGGACAGCAAACACAATGAGCAGTTCTTC.